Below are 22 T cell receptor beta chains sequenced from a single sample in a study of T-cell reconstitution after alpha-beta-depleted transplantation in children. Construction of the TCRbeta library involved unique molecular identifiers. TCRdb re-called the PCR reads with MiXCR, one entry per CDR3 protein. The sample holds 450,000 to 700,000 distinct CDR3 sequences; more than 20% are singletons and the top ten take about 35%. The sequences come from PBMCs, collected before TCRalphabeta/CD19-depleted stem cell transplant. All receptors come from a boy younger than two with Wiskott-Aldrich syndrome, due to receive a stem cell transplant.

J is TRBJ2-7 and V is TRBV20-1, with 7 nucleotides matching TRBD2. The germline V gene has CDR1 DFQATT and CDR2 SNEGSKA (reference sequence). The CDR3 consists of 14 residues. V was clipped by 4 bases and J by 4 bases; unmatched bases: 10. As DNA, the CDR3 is TGCAGTGCTAACTTTGCGGGAGTCGGGTACGAGCAGTACTTC. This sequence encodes CSANFAGVGYEQYF.

CDR3 sequence reads: CASSQLESAEYGYTF. In nucleotides, the CDR3 is TGCGCCAGCAGCCAACTAGAAAGCGCGGAATATGGCTACACCTTC. The rearrangement joins TRBV4-1 to TRBJ1-2, with D uncertain. V lost 2 bases, J lost 5 bases, and 15 bases lay in between. Germline values: CDR1 MGHRA, CDR2 YSYEKL. The CDR3 has 15 amino acids.

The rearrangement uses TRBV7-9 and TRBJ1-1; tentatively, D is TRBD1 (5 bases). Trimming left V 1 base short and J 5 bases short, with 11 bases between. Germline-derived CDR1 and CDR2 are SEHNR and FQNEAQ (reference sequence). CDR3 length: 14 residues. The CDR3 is CASSLGPPGTEAFF. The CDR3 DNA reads TGTGCCAGCAGCTTAGGCCCCCCAGGGACTGAAGCTTTCTTT. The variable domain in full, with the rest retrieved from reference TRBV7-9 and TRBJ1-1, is DTGVSQNPRHKITKRGQNVTFRCDPISEHNRLYWYRQTLGQGPEFLTYFQNEAQLEKSRLLSDRFSAERPKGSFSTLEIQRTEQGDSAMYLCASSLGPPGTEAFFGQGTRLTVV.

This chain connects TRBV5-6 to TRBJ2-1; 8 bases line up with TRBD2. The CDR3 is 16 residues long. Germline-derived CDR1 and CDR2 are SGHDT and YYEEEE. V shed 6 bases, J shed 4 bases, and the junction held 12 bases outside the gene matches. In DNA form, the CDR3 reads TGTGCCAGCACCCTAATCGGACTAGCATCTTACAATGAGCAGTTCTTC. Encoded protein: CASTLIGLASYNEQFF.

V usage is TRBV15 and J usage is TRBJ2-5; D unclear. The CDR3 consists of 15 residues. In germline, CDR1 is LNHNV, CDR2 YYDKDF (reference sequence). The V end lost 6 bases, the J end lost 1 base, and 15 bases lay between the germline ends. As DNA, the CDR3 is TGTGCCACCAGAAAGTCTAGGAGCCCCCAAGAGACCCAGTACTTC. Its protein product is CATRKSRSPQETQYF.

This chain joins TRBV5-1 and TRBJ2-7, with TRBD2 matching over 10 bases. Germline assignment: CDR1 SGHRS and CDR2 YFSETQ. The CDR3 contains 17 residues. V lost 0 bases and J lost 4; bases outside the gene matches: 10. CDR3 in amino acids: CASSLGPLAGDLYEQYF. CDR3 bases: TGCGCCAGCAGCTTGGGTCCCCTAGCGGGAGATTTGTACGAGCAGTACTTC.

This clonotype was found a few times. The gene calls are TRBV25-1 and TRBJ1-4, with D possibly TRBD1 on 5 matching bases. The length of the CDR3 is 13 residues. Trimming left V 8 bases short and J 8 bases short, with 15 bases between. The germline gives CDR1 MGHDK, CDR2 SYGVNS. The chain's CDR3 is CASAHVGREKLFF. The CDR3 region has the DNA TGTGCCAGCGCCCACGTGGGGCGAGAAAAACTGTTTTTT.

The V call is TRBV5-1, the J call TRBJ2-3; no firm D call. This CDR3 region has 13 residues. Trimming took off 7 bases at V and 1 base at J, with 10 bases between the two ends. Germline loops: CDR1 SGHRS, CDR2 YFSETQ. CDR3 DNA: TGCGCCAGCGCCTTCGAGGGCACAGATACGCAGTATTTT. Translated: CASAFEGTDTQYF. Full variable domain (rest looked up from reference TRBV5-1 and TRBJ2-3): KAGVTQTPRYLIKTRGQQVTLSCSPISGHRSVSWYQQTPGQGLQFLFEYFSETQRNKGNFPGRFSGRQFSNSRSEMNVSTLELGDSALYLCASAFEGTDTQYFGPGTRLTVL.

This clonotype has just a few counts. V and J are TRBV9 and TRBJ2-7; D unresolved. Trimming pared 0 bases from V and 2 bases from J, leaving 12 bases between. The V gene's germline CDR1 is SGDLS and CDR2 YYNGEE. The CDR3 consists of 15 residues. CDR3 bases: TGTGCCAGCAGCGTAGCGGCCACACCAGCCTACGAGCAGTACTTC. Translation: CASSVAATPAYEQYF.

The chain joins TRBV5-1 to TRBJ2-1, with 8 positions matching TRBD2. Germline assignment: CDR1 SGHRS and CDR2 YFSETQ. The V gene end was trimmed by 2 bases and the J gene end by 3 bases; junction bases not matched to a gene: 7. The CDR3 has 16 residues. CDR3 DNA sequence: TGCGCCAGCAGCTTTAAAGCGGGAGTCGGCTACAATGAGCAGTTCTTC. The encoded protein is CASSFKAGVGYNEQFF.

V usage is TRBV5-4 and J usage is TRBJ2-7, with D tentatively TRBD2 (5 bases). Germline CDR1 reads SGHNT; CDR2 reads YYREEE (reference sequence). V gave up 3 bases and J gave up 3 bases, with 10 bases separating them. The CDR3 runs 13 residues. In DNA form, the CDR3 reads TGTGCCAGCAGCTCGGACTTAAGCTACGAGCAGTACTTC. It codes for CASSSDLSYEQYF.

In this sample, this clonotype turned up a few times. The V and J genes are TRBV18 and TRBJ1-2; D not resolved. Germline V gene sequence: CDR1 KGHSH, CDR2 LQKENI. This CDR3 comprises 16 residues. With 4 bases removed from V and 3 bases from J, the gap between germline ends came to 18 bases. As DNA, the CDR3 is TGTGCCAGCTCACGTCTATCGGGAATGTCCGACTATGGCTACACCTTC. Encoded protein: CASSRLSGMSDYGYTF.

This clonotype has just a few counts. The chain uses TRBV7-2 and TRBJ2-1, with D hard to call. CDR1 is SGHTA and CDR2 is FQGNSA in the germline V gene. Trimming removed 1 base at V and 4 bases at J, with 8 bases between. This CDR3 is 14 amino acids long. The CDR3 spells CASSLVPQYNEQFF. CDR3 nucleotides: TGTGCCAGCAGCTTAGTTCCGCAGTACAATGAGCAGTTCTTC.

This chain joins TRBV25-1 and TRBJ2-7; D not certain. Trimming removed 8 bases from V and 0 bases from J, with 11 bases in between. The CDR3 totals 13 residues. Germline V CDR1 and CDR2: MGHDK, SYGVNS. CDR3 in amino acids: CASGDIASYEQYF. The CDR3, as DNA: TGTGCCAGCGGCGACATAGCCTCCTACGAGCAGTACTTC.

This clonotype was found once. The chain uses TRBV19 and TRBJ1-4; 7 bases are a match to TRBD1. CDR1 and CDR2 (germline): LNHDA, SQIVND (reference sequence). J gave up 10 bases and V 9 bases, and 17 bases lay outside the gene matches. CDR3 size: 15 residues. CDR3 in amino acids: CASNPTGAHSGKLFF. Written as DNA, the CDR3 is TGTGCCAGCAACCCCACAGGGGCCCATAGTGGAAAACTGTTTTTT. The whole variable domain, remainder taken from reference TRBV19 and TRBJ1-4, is DGGITQSPKYLFRKEGQNVTLSCEQNLNHDAMYWYRQDPGQGLRLIYYSQIVNDFQKGDIAEGYSVSREKKESFPLTVTSAQKNPTAFYLCASNPTGAHSGKLFFGSGTQLSVL.

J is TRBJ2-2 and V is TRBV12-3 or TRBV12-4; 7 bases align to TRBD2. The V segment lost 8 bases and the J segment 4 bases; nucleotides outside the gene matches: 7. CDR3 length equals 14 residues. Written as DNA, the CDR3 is TGTGCCAGCCAATCGGGAGGAGGCACCGGGGAGCTGTTTTTT. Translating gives CASQSGGGTGELFF.

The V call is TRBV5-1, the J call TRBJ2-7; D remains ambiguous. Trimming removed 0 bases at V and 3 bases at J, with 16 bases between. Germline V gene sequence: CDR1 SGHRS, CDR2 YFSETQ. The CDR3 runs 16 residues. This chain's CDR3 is CASSLAGSWESYEQYF. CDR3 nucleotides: TGCGCCAGCAGCTTGGCTGGGTCGTGGGAAAGCTACGAGCAGTACTTC.

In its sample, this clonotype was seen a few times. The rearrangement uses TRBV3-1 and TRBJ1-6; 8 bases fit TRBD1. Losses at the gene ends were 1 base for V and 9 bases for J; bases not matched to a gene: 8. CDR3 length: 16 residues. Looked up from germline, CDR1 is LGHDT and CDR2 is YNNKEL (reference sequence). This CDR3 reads CASSQGGGQGASPLHF. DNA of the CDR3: TGTGCCAGCAGCCAAGGAGGGGGGCAGGGGGCTTCACCCCTCCACTTT. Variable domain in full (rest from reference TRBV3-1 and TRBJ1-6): DTAVSQTPKYLVTQMGNDKSIKCEQNLGHDTMYWYKQDSKKFLKIMFSYNNKELIINETVPNRFSPKSPDKAHLNLHINSLELGDSAVYFCASSQGGGQGASPLHFGNGTRLTVT.

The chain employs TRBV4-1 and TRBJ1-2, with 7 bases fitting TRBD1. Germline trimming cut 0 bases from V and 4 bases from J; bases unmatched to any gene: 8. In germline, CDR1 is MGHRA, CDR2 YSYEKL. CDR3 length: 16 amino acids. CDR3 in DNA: TGCGCCAGCAGCCAAGATTACAGGGGATTTTTCTATGGCTACACCTTC. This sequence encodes CASSQDYRGFFYGYTF.

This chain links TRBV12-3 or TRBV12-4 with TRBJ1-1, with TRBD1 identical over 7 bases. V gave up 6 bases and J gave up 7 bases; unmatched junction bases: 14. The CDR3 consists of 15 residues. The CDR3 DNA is TGTGCCAGCAGATCAAGCTTGACAGGGTTTAATGAAGCTTTCTTT. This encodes CASRSSLTGFNEAFF.

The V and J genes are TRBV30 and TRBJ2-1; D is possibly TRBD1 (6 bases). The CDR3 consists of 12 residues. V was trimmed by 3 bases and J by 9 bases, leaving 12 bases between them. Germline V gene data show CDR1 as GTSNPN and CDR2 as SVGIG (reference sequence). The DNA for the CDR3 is TGTGCCTGGAGCGCCAGGGGTGGTGAGCAGTTCTTC. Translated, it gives CAWSARGGEQFF.

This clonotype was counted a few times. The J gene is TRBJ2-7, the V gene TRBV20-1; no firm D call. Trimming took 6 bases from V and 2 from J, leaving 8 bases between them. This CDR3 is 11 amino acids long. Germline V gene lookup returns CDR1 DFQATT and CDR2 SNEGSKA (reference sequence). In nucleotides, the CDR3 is TGCAGTGCGAGGTCAGCCTACGAGCAGTACTTC. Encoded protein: CSARSAYEQYF.